This TCR beta chain appears in the sequencing data of a study of T-cell reconstitution after alpha-beta-depleted transplantation in children listed by TCRdb under 2016. For the wider study: The study quantitatively tracked T-cell immune reconstitution after TCRalphabeta/CD19-depleted allogeneic hematopoietic cell transplantation in children using TCR repertoire profiling.

V loses 1 base at its end and J loses 5 bases; junction bases beyond the gene matches: 5. The germline V gene encodes CDR1 SGHRS and CDR2 YFSETQ. From the cysteine up to the phenylalanine, the CDR3 has a length of 15 residues. CDR3 DNA only is kept here, 45 bases in frame from base 1. The library came from PCR. The data were produced on an Illumina HiSeq 2500. TCR libraries were prepared with molecular barcoding, using unique molecular identifiers to normalize TCRbeta repertoire quantification. In TCRdb, the public reads were trimmed at Q25 with fastp and aligned with MiXCR, with productive beta chains retained. Duplicate CDR3 protein sequences are folded into a single record with the most common DNA and genes. The sample table records about 350,000 distinct CDR3 sequences; 13% of these occur just once. Roughly 4.5% of the sample is in the top ten clones. The table lists this clonotype with many counts. This clone's antigen is unknown. Nothing much larger sits one base from this clone, and base qualities are not available.

Sequenced material: PBMCs, taken from the stem cell graft. The TCR sequence derives from a human donor who donated a stem cell graft to a child with Fanconi anemia. The chain joins TRBV5-1 to TRBJ2-7, and 11 bases in between align with TRBD2. The CDR3 protein: CASSLFTSGGNEQYF. In nucleotides, the sequence is TGCGCCAGCAGCTTGTTTACTAGCGGGGGTAACGAGCAGTACTTC. The CDR3, completed at both ends by the reference TRBV5-1 and TRBJ2-7 genes, gives the full variable domain KAGVTQTPRYLIKTRGQQVTLSCSPISGHRSVSWYQQTPGQGLQFLFEYFSETQRNKGNFPGRFSGRQFSNSRSEMNVSTLELGDSALYLCASSLFTSGGNEQYFGPGTRLTVT.